This T cell receptor beta chain derives from a study of response to subunit inactivated influenza vaccine. Findings of the study overall: Each seasonal flu vaccination may recruit only limited new T cells, authors suggested.

Germline V gene lookup returns CDR1 DFQATT and CDR2 SNEGSKA (reference sequence). The CDR3 consists of 16 residues. Trimming took 4 bases from V and 5 from J; bases not matched to a gene: 10. This clonotype was detected a few times. The antigen is not known. TCRdb ran MiXCR on the RT-PCR reads and lists one entry per CDR3 protein. The sample includes about 800,000 distinct CDR3 sequences, 21% of them seen just once. The source is a man in his forties or fifties who received an inactivated influenza vaccine. This specimen consisted of PBMCs from blood, obtained more than 4 days after vaccination. The chain links TRBV20-1 to TRBJ2-5; TRBD2 agrees at 13 bases. Here the CDR3 DNA reads TGCAGTGCTATCGAATGGACTAGCGGGAGACAGGAGACCCAGTACTTC. Protein: CSAIEWTSGRQETQYF.